The clone carrying this T cell receptor (beta chain) turned up a few times. The target antigen is unknown. V was clipped by 5 bases and J by 2 bases; unmatched bases: 7. The germline CDR1 and CDR2 sequences are SGHVS and FNYEAQ. The CDR3 runs to 15 residues. These data come from a study of blood T cells in healthy people across ages. Points from the study as a whole: With naive T cell percentage, TCR beta diversity showed a strong correlation. Both higher diversity and more naive CD4+ cells marked long-lived donors when set against aged donors.

The authors ran a second PCR of 7 to 11 cycles using a sample-barcoded 5' primer and a J-beta primer mix. Each cDNA molecule, via a template-switch adaptor with 12 random nucleotides, was tagged. A single record per CDR3 protein comes from TCRdb applying MiXCR to the 5' RACE reads. The data hold 1.5 million to 1.8 million distinct CDR3 sequences, with about 45% observed a single time. Sequenced sample: blood. The origin of this receptor is a woman in her late teens or twenties in good health. The chain has TRBV7-6 and TRBJ2-3; TRBD2 matches 7 bases. Here the CDR3 DNA reads TGTGCCAGCAGCCACAAGGGACTATTCACAGATACGCAGTATTTT. This translates into CASSHKGLFTDTQYF.